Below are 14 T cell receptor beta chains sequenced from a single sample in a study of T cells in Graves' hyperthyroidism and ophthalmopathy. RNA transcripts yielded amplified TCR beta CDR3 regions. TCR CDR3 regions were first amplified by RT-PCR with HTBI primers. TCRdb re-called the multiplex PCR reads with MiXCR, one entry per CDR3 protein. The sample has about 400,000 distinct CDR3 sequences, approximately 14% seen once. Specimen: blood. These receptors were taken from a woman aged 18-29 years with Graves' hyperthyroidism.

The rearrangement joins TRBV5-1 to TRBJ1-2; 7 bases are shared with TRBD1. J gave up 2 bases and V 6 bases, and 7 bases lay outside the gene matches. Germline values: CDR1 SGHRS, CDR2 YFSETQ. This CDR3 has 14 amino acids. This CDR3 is CASNPGGENYGYTF. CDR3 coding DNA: TGCGCCAGCAACCCAGGGGGTGAAAACTATGGCTACACCTTC.

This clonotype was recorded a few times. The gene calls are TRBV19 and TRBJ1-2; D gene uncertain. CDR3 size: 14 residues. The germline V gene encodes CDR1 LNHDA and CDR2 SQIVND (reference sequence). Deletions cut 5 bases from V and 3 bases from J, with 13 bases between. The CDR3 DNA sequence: TGTGCCAGTAGTGCCGTGCTGGGTCACTATGGCTACACCTTC. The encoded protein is CASSAVLGHYGYTF. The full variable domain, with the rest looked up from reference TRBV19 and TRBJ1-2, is DGGITQSPKYLFRKEGQNVTLSCEQNLNHDAMYWYRQDPGQGLRLIYYSQIVNDFQKGDIAEGYSVSREKKESFPLTVTSAQKNPTAFYLCASSAVLGHYGYTFGSGTRLTVV.

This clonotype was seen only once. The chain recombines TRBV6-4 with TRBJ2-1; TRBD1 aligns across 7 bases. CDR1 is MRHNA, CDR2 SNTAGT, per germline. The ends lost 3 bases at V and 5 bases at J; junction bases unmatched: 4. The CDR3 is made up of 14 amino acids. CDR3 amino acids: CASSESGQHNEQFF. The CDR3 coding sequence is TGTGCCAGCAGTGAATCGGGACAGCACAATGAGCAGTTCTTC.

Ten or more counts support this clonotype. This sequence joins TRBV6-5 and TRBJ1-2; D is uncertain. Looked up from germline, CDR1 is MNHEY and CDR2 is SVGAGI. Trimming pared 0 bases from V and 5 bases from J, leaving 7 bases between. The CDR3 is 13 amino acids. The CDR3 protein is CASSYSAGYGYTF. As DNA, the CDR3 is TGTGCCAGCAGTTACTCCGCAGGATATGGCTACACCTTC.

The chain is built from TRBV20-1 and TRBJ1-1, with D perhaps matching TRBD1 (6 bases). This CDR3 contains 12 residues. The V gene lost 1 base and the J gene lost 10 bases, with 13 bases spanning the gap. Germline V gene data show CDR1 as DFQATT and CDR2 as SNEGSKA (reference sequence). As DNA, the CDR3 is TGCAGTGCTAGAGCAGGGGTCGTTGCAGCTTTCTTT. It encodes CSARAGVVAAFF.

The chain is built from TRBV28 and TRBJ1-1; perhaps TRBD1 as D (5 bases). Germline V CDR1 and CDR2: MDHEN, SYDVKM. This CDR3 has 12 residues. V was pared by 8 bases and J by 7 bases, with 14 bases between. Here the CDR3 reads CASRFPRGEAFF. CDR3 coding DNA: TGTGCCAGCCGCTTCCCGAGGGGTGAAGCTTTCTTT.

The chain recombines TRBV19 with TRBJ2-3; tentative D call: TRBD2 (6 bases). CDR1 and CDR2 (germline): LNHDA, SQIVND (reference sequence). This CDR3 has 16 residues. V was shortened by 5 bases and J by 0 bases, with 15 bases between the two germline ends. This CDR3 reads CASSAIAVPSTDTQYF. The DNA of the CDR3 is TGTGCCAGTAGTGCCATAGCGGTTCCTAGCACAGATACGCAGTATTTT.

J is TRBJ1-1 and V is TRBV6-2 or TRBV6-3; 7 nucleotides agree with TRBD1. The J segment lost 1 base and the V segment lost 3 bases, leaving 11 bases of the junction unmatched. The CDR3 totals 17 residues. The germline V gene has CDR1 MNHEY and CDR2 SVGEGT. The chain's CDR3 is CASSYTVGDRPNTEAFF. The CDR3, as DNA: TGTGCCAGCAGTTATACGGTTGGGGACAGACCGAACACTGAAGCTTTCTTT.

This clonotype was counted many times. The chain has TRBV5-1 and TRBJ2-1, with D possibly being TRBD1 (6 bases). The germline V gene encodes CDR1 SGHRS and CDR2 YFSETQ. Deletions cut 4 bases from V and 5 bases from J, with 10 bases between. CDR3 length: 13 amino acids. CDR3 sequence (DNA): TGCGCCAGCAGCCAACAGGGTGACAATGAGCAGTTCTTC. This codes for CASSQQGDNEQFF.

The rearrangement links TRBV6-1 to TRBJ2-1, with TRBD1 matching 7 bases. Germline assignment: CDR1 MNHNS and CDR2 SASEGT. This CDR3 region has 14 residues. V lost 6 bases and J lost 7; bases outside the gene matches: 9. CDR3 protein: CASRGDSWANEQFF. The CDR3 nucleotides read TGTGCCAGCAGGGGGGACAGCTGGGCGAATGAGCAGTTCTTC.

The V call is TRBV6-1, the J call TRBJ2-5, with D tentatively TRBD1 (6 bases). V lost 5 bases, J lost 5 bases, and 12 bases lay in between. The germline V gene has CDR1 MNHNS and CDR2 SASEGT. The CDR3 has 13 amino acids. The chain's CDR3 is CASSFAGDETQYF. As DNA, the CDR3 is TGTGCCAGCAGTTTTGCAGGGGACGAGACCCAGTACTTC.

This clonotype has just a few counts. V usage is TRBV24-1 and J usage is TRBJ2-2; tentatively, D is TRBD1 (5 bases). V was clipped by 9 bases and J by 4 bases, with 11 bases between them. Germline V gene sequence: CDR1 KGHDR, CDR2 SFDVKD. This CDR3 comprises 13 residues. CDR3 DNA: TGTGCCACCTGCGACAGCCCCACCGGGGAGCTGTTTTTT. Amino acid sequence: CATCDSPTGELFF.

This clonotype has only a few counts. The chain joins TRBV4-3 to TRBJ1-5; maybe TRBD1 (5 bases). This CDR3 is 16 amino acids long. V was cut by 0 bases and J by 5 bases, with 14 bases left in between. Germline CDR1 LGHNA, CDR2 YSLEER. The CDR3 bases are TGCGCCAGCAGCCAAGATAGTCTGGGGGGGTATCAGCCCCAGCATTTT. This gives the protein CASSQDSLGGYQPQHF.

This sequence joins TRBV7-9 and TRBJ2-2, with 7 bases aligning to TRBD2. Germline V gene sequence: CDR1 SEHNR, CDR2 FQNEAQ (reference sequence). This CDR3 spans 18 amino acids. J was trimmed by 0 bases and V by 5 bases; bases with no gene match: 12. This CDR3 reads CASSQTTLASANTGELFF. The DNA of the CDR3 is TGTGCCAGCAGCCAAACTACACTAGCGTCCGCGAACACCGGGGAGCTGTTTTTT.